Shown below are 8 T cell receptor beta chains from a single sample sequenced in a study of blood T cells in healthy people across ages. The use of a sample-barcoded 5' primer and a J-beta primer mix characterized a second PCR of about 7 to 12 cycles. MiXCR, applied by TCRdb to the 5' RACE reads, yields one record per CDR3 protein. The sample has about 1.6 million distinct CDR3 sequences, approximately 32% seen once; the top ten hold over 9%. The sample consisted of blood. These receptors all come from a woman aged 25-40 years in good health.

J is TRBJ1-1 and V is TRBV2; a possible D gene is TRBD1 (6 bases). V was cut by 7 bases and J by 1 base, with 16 bases left in between. Per the germline V gene, CDR1 is SNHLY and CDR2 is FYNNEI. The CDR3 has 15 residues. Here the CDR3 DNA reads TGTGCCAGCACCCACGGCAGGGGCGGGAACACTGAAGCTTTCTTT. Protein: CASTHGRGGNTEAFF.

The chain carries TRBV7-3 and TRBJ1-6; no definite D call. Deletions cut 5 bases from V and 8 bases from J, with 10 bases between. The CDR3 totals 13 residues. CDR1 SGHTA and CDR2 FQGTGA come from the germline V gene. CDR3 in amino acids: CASSQNSYSPLHF. The CDR3 DNA follows: TGTGCCAGCAGCCAAAACAGCTATTCACCCCTCCACTTT.

This clonotype was picked up a small number of times. The chain employs TRBV24-1 and TRBJ1-5, with D possibly being TRBD1 (5 bases). Trimming took off 7 bases at V and 8 bases at J, with 11 bases between the two ends. The germline V gene encodes CDR1 KGHDR and CDR2 SFDVKD. The CDR3 contains 12 residues. The DNA of the CDR3 is TGTGCCACCAGCCGGGGCGAGAAGCCCCAGCATTTT. Protein sequence: CATSRGEKPQHF.

The CDR3 nucleotides read TGTGCCAGCAGTCCCGGTAAAGGGATAAAGGAGACCCAGTACTTC. This encodes CASSPGKGIKETQYF. V usage is TRBV2 and J usage is TRBJ2-7, with D unresolved. The J call could be wrong; TRBJ2-5 is a better fit for the DNA end. This CDR3 contains 15 residues. Germline V lookup: CDR1 SNHLY, CDR2 FYNNEI.

J is TRBJ2-3 and V is TRBV27; 9 nucleotides line up with TRBD1. This CDR3 region has 15 residues. J lost 3 bases, V lost 7 bases, and 8 bases had no gene match. Germline V CDR1 and CDR2: MNHEY, SMNVEV (reference sequence). As DNA, the CDR3 is TGTGCCAGCACCACACCGGGACAGGGAACAGATACGCAGTATTTT. Translating gives CASTTPGQGTDTQYF.

In this sample, this clonotype turned up many times. The rearrangement links TRBV12-3 or TRBV12-4 to TRBJ2-1; 10 bases line up with TRBD2. There are 16 residues in the CDR3. Trimming removed 1 base from V and 9 bases from J; junction bases left unmatched: 9. The CDR3 sequence is CASSLDLGTSVSEQFF. The DNA of the CDR3 is TGTGCCAGCAGTTTAGACTTGGGGACTAGCGTGTCTGAGCAGTTCTTC.

This clonotype has only a few counts. The chain recombines TRBV12-3 or TRBV12-4 with TRBJ2-2, with D unresolved. The CDR3 contains 14 residues. With 4 bases removed from V and 8 bases from J, the gap between germline ends came to 14 bases. The CDR3 protein is CASSYRTPGGELFF. The CDR3 DNA sequence: TGTGCCAGCAGTTACCGGACCCCAGGAGGGGAGCTGTTTTTT.

The table lists this clonotype with a few counts. The V gene is TRBV21-1, the J gene TRBJ1-5; the table calls TRBD1, which could not be checked here. TRBV21-1 is a recognized pseudogene. This CDR3 has 14 amino acids. The CDR3 loop is CASSLRQGFQPQHF. The CDR3 DNA is TGTGCCAGCAGCTTACGACAGGGATTCCAGCCCCAGCATTTT.